These 30 T cell receptor beta chains share one sample of origin, sequenced in a study of T cell repertoires in cytomegalovirus infection. The antigens for these receptors are not known. TCRdb recomputed calls from the reads with MiXCR, one row per CDR3 protein. The table shows 550,000 to 700,000 distinct CDR3 sequences, with 40% occurring only once. Material: cultured PBMCs, obtained from culture after CMV antigen stimulation. These receptors all stem from a human donor in good health (CMV status not recorded). Some clones in this sample may be carry-over from other donors' samples.

In this sample, this clonotype turned up a few times. The chain uses TRBV5-4 and TRBJ2-1; weak D call: TRBD2 (5 bases). Germline V gene sequence: CDR1 SGHNT, CDR2 YYREEE (reference sequence). This CDR3 region has 11 residues. Trimming took off 0 bases at V and 10 bases at J, with 5 bases between the two ends. Written as DNA, the CDR3 is TGTGCCAGCAGCTTGGAGCGGGAGCAGTTCTTC. Translation gives CASSLEREQFF.

The chain joins TRBV6-6 to TRBJ1-1; no clear D gene. The CDR3 length is 12 residues. The germline V and J ends were trimmed by 11 bases and 4 bases, with 14 bases remaining between them. Germline V gives CDR1 MNHNY, CDR2 SVGAGI (reference sequence). CDR3 coding DNA: TGTGCCCTTAGGGCCGGTAGCACTGAAGCTTTCTTT. Translating gives CALRAGSTEAFF.

This clonotype was observed a handful of times. The chain combines TRBV7-2 with TRBJ1-5; D unclear. CDR3 length: 13 amino acids. Germline CDR1 SGHTA, CDR2 FQGNSA. V dropped 6 bases and J dropped 2 bases, with 8 bases sitting between them. The CDR3 region is CASRPGRNQPQHF. Written as DNA, the CDR3 is TGTGCCAGCAGACCGGGCCGCAATCAGCCCCAGCATTTT.

V and J are TRBV5-4 and TRBJ2-3, with TRBD2 identical over 7 bases. This CDR3 is 16 amino acids long. CDR1 is SGHNT, CDR2 YYREEE, per germline (reference sequence). Trimming cost V 4 bases and J 1 base; bases outside gene matches: 9. CDR3 sequence: CASSDRLAGGTDTQYF. The DNA for the CDR3 is TGTGCCAGCAGCGATCGTTTGGCGGGGGGCACAGATACGCAGTATTTT. The variable domain in full, with the rest retrieved from reference TRBV5-4 and TRBJ2-3, is ETGVTQSPTHLIKTRGQQVTLRCSSQSGHNTVSWYQQALGQGPQFIFQYYREEENGRGNFPPRFSGLQFPNYSSELNVNALELDDSALYLCASSDRLAGGTDTQYFGPGTRLTVL.

The V gene is TRBV12-3 or TRBV12-4, the J gene TRBJ2-3; the match to TRBD2 covers 8 bases. V dropped 7 bases and J dropped 8; count of bases not matched to a gene: 11. The CDR3 has 14 amino acids. The CDR3 DNA follows: TGTGCCAGCACCTACCGGGGGGGCCGTAGTACGCAGTATTTT. It specifies CASTYRGGRSTQYF.

The genes are TRBV5-6 and TRBJ2-3, with D hard to call. Trimming pared 3 bases from V and 8 bases from J, leaving 10 bases between. The CDR3 totals 12 residues. From germline, CDR1 is SGHDT and CDR2 YYEEEE. CDR3 residues: CASSSTYRTQYF. CDR3 in DNA: TGTGCCAGCAGCTCCACCTACCGTACGCAGTATTTT.

This clonotype was found a few times. This chain uses TRBV7-2 with TRBJ1-4; tentatively, D is TRBD1 (5 bases). The CDR3 covers 13 residues. Germline CDR1 reads SGHTA; CDR2 reads FQGNSA. Trimming removed 5 bases at V and 4 bases at J, with 8 bases between. The CDR3 protein is CASSQGVNEKLFF. The CDR3 nucleotides are TGTGCCAGCAGCCAGGGAGTTAATGAAAAACTGTTTTTT.

A few counts support this clonotype. V is TRBV4-3 and J is TRBJ2-3; 7 nucleotides line up with TRBD2. Germline V gene sequence: CDR1 LGHNA, CDR2 YSLEER. The V segment lost 2 bases and the J segment 3 bases; nucleotides outside the gene matches: 5. CDR3 size: 15 residues. For the CDR3, the DNA is TGCGCCAGCAGCCAAATGGGACTACAAACAGATACGCAGTATTTT. Its translation: CASSQMGLQTDTQYF.

This clonotype was detected a few times. The chain couples TRBV7-9 to TRBJ2-7; D gene ambiguous. V shed 5 bases and J shed 3 bases, with 11 bases lying between them. The CDR3 has 13 amino acids. Germline V gene lookup returns CDR1 SEHNR and CDR2 FQNEAQ (reference sequence). This CDR3 reads CASSPNPGYEQYF. In nucleotides, the CDR3 is TGTGCCAGCAGCCCAAACCCCGGCTACGAGCAGTACTTC.

V gene TRBV2 combines with J gene TRBJ1-4; no definite D call. In germline, CDR1 is SNHLY, CDR2 FYNNEI. The CDR3 spans 15 residues. Trimming removed 2 bases at V and 5 bases at J, with 12 bases between. Here the CDR3 DNA reads TGTGCCAGCAGTGAAAGTTGGGTCTTGAATGAAAAACTGTTTTTT. Translated, it gives CASSESWVLNEKLFF.

There are many counts of this clonotype. The chain recombines TRBV7-2 with TRBJ2-3, with D uncertain. With 2 bases removed from V and 1 base from J, the gap between germline ends came to 4 bases. The CDR3 extends over 13 amino acids. Germline V CDR1 and CDR2: SGHTA, FQGNSA. The CDR3 DNA reads as TGTGCCAGCAGCTTACCCCGCACAGATACGCAGTATTTT. Its translation is CASSLPRTDTQYF.

This clonotype came up a few times. The junction differs from germline at one of its ends, possibly a read error. The V call is TRBV7-6, the J call TRBJ1-5; 8 bases map to TRBD1. Germline values: CDR1 SGHVS, CDR2 FNYEAQ. The CDR3 is 15 amino acids. The CDR3 nucleotides are TGTGCCGGCAGTCTCGGACAGGGCCCCAATCAGCCCCAGCATTTT. Protein: CAGSLGQGPNQPQHF.

The V gene is TRBV12-3 or TRBV12-4, the J gene TRBJ1-2, with D tentatively TRBD1 (5 bases). V was cut by 8 bases and J by 6 bases, with 10 bases left in between. CDR3 length: 11 amino acids. CDR3: CASFGGDGYTF. As DNA, the CDR3 is TGTGCCAGCTTCGGGGGAGATGGCTACACCTTC.

A few counts support this clonotype. This sequence joins TRBV20-1 and TRBJ1-5, with no clear D. The CDR3 is 14 residues long. V lost 1 base to trimming and J lost 2 bases, with 9 bases between them. The germline V gene has CDR1 DFQATT and CDR2 SNEGSKA (reference sequence). The CDR3 nucleotides are TGCAGTGCTAGAGTCCAGGCGGGCAATCAGCCCCAGCATTTT. As protein: CSARVQAGNQPQHF.

The chain has TRBV4-1 and TRBJ2-7, with 7 bases matching TRBD1. The junction had 10 bases not matched to a gene; V was cut back by 4 bases and J by 4 bases. The CDR3 spans 15 residues. Germline V lookup: CDR1 MGHRA, CDR2 YSYEKL. In DNA form, the CDR3 reads TGCGCCAGCAGCCTAGACAGGGAGAATGGGTACGAGCAGTACTTC. Translated, it gives CASSLDRENGYEQYF.

The rearrangement uses TRBV6-5 and TRBJ2-7; a possible D gene is TRBD2 (7 bases). This CDR3 is built from 13 residues. V was clipped by 8 bases and J by 5 bases, with 16 bases between them. From germline, CDR1 is MNHEY and CDR2 SVGAGI. The CDR3 coding sequence is TGTGCCAGCGCGAGGGGGGGATTGGACGAGCAGTACTTC. This gives the protein CASARGGLDEQYF.

The rearrangement joins TRBV12-3 or TRBV12-4 to TRBJ2-7; the D gene is possibly TRBD1 (6 bases). V lost 6 bases and J lost 4, with 13 bases in between. CDR3 size: 13 residues. CDR3 region: CASRGTSPYEQYF. In DNA, the CDR3 is TGTGCCAGCAGAGGGACAAGCCCTTACGAGCAGTACTTC.

This clonotype was seen at least ten times. The CDR3 here is CASSYRDTRLYSPLHF. In DNA, the CDR3 is TGTGCCAGCAGTTACCGAGATACGCGACTGTATTCACCCCTCCACTTT. V is TRBV6-2 or TRBV6-3 and J is TRBJ1-6; no definite D call. Germline CDR1 and CDR2: MNHEY and SVGEGT. This CDR3 has 16 amino acids. With 2 bases removed from V and 8 bases from J, the gap between germline ends came to 16 bases.

There are a few counts of this clonotype. The CDR3 nucleotides read TGCGCCAGCAGCCAAGATCCGCAGTCCTACGAGCAGTACTTC. Protein sequence: CASSQDPQSYEQYF. The chain carries TRBV4-3 and TRBJ2-7; D remains ambiguous. Germline CDR1 is LGHNA and CDR2 is YSLEER. Trimming took 0 bases from V and 1 from J, leaving 7 bases between them. The CDR3 loop spans 14 amino acids.

This clonotype was seen a handful of times. The chain employs TRBV19 and TRBJ2-3; TRBD2 matches at 10 bases. V dropped 2 bases and J dropped 8; count of bases not matched to a gene: 13. Germline CDR1 reads LNHDA; CDR2 reads SQIVND (reference sequence). The CDR3 length is 17 residues. CDR3 residues: CASSISGGSSGSGTQYF. Written as DNA, the CDR3 is TGTGCCAGTAGTATATCCGGGGGGTCTAGCGGGAGTGGTACGCAGTATTTT.

In this sample, this clonotype turned up once. CDR3 region: CASSYSMKSNQPQHF. The CDR3, as DNA: TGTGCCAGCAGTTACTCGATGAAAAGCAATCAGCCCCAGCATTTT. The gene calls are TRBV6-6 and TRBJ1-5; unclear D gene. V lost 0 bases, J lost 1 base, and 7 bases lay in between. Germline CDR1 is MNHNY and CDR2 is SVGAGI (reference sequence). The CDR3 is 15 residues long.

The rearrangement joins TRBV27 to TRBJ2-3; maybe TRBD2 (6 bases). The CDR3 is 16 residues long. Per germline, CDR1 MNHEY and CDR2 SMNVEV (reference sequence). The V gene lost 2 bases and the J gene lost 0 bases, with 12 bases spanning the gap. Written as DNA, the CDR3 is TGTGCCAGCAGTTTACCAGCCAGCGGGAGCACAGATACGCAGTATTTT. This translates into CASSLPASGSTDTQYF.

This chain uses TRBV5-1 with TRBJ2-1; TRBD2 agrees at 16 bases. This CDR3 has 16 residues. The trim removed 3 bases at V and 8 bases at J, leaving 5 bases unmatched. Germline V gene sequence: CDR1 SGHRS, CDR2 YFSETQ. CDR3 DNA sequence: TGCGCCAGCAGCTCCGGGACTAGCGGGGGGGCACATGAGCAGTTCTTC. Translation: CASSSGTSGGAHEQFF. Supplemented by reference TRBV5-1 and TRBJ2-1, the full variable domain reads KAGVTQTPRYLIKTRGQQVTLSCSPISGHRSVSWYQQTPGQGLQFLFEYFSETQRNKGNFPGRFSGRQFSNSRSEMNVSTLELGDSALYLCASSSGTSGGAHEQFFGPGTRLTVL.

In this sample, this clonotype turned up a few times. The genes are TRBV19 and TRBJ2-7; D is unclear. The germline V and J ends were trimmed by 5 bases and 4 bases, with 15 bases remaining between them. Germline V gene sequence: CDR1 LNHDA, CDR2 SQIVND (reference sequence). The length of the CDR3 is 14 residues. CDR3 region: CASSLASFGYEQYF. For the CDR3, the DNA is TGTGCCAGTAGTTTGGCTAGTTTTGGGTACGAGCAGTACTTC.

The rearrangement links TRBV7-2 to TRBJ2-3, with D uncertain. CDR3 length: 18 residues. The ends were cut back, 1 base at V and 2 bases at J, with 19 bases in the middle. Germline CDR1 is SGHTA and CDR2 is FQGNSA. The CDR3 loop is CASSLENGVRFYTDTQYF. The CDR3 DNA reads TGTGCCAGCAGCTTAGAGAATGGGGTTCGATTTTACACAGATACGCAGTATTTT. The variable domain in full, with the rest retrieved from reference TRBV7-2 and TRBJ2-3, is GAGVSQSPSNKVTEKGKDVELRCDPISGHTALYWYRQSLGQGLEFLIYFQGNSAPDKSGLPSDRFSAERTGGSVSTLTIQRTQQEDSAVYLCASSLENGVRFYTDTQYFGPGTRLTVL.

The CDR3 sequence is CASSSLVGKETQYF. CDR3 nucleotide sequence: TGTGCCAGCAGTTCACTAGTGGGGAAAGAGACCCAGTACTTC. V and J are TRBV27 and TRBJ2-5, with D tentatively TRBD2 (5 bases). The CDR3 is made up of 14 amino acids. Trimming cost V 4 bases and J 3 bases, with 12 bases left between them. CDR1 and CDR2 from the germline V gene are MNHEY and SMNVEV (reference sequence).

This sequence joins TRBV11-3 and TRBJ2-3; the D gene is possibly TRBD1 (5 bases). Per the germline V gene, CDR1 is SGHNT and CDR2 is YENEEA. V was shortened by 1 base and J by 2 bases, with 13 bases between the two germline ends. This CDR3 has 16 residues. The CDR3 is CASSLGQGEITDTQYF. The CDR3 DNA sequence: TGTGCCAGCAGCTTAGGGCAGGGTGAGATCACAGATACGCAGTATTTT.

This clonotype was seen a handful of times. J is TRBJ2-3 and V is TRBV7-8; unclear D gene. The V end was cut by 1 base, the J end by 1 base, with 21 bases between. The CDR3 has 19 residues. Germline V CDR1 and CDR2: SGHVS, FQNEAQ. The CDR3 nucleotides read TGTGCCAGCAGCTTAGTCGCCCCTGGACGGCACGATCGCACAGATACGCAGTATTTT. Translated: CASSLVAPGRHDRTDTQYF.

The CDR3 DNA reads TGTGCCAGCAGCTTAGGAGCGGGGGGGCATACCGGGGAGCTGTTTTTT. Its translation is CASSLGAGGHTGELFF. The chain joins TRBV7-2 to TRBJ2-2; TRBD2 aligns across 10 bases. Per the germline V gene, CDR1 is SGHTA and CDR2 is FQGNSA. This CDR3 spans 16 amino acids. The V and J ends lost 1 base and 5 bases, in that order; junction bases with no gene match: 4.

The count of this clonotype is one. The gene calls are TRBV7-9 and TRBJ2-5, with 7 bases aligning to TRBD2. The CDR3 totals 16 residues. V trimming: 5 bases; J trimming: 4 bases; junction bases outside the gene matches: 13. CDR1 SEHNR and CDR2 FQNEAQ come from the germline V gene (reference sequence). CDR3 bases: TGTGCCAGCAGCATCGGGACTACCTCAGTGCCAGAGACCCAGTACTTC. Its translation is CASSIGTTSVPETQYF.